This T cell receptor (beta chain) comes out of a study of blood T cell repertoires in COVID-19. Study-level background: The cDNA or gDNA used as material had been derived from T cells, B-cell-depleted T cells, or PBMCs.

The germline gives CDR1 MNHEY, CDR2 SMNVEV (reference sequence). V was pared by 3 bases and J by 3 bases, with 9 bases between. The CDR3 has 13 amino acids. Participants' own reports of clinical history determined their cohort assignment. Each recovered donor of Cohort 3 presented with two negative PCRs, clearance, or symptom resolution. In the study's own analysis: Amplification of reference gene primers provided the estimated nucleated cell counts. This table comes from immunoSEQ multiplex PCR, and its TCRdb copy is limited to in-frame clones, with some not included. The DNA was the basis for D and trimming; V, J and clone size are from that table. The data show about 280,000 clones, about 85% seen once.

The TCR originated in a woman between 45 and 65 years old who had recovered from COVID-19. The chain uses TRBV27 and TRBJ2-7; a weak D match, TRBD1 (5 bases). What was sequenced was PBMCs or T cells enriched from blood (not recorded which). CDR3 DNA sequence: TGTGCCAGCAGTTTGGGTGACAGCTACGAGCAGTACTTC. Residues: CASSLGDSYEQYF.